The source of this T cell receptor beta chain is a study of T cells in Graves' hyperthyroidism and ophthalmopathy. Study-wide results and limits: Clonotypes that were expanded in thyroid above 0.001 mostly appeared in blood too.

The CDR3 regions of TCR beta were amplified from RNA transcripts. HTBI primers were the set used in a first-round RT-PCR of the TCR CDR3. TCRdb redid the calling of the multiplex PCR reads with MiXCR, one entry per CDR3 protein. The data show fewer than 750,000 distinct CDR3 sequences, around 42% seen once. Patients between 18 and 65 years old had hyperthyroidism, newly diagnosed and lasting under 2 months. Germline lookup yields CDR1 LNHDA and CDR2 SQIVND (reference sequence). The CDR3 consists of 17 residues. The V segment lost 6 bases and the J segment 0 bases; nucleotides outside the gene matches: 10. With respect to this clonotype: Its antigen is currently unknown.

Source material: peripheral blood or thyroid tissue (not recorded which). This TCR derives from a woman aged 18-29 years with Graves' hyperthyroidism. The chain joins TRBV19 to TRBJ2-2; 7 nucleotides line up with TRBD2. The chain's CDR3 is CASRYGLGKTNTGELFF. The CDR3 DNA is TGTGCCAGTAGATACGGACTAGGGAAGACGAACACCGGGGAGCTGTTTTTT.